Following are 8 T cell receptor beta chains from one sample sequenced in a study of cytomegalovirus exposure and HLA in healthy donors. Primers: 60 Vbeta forward and 13 Jbeta reverse. Profiling relied on immunoSEQ multiplex PCR, and the TCRdb table lists in-frame clones only, not all of them. The data show about 120,000 clones, with under 70% seen just once and 1.5% held by the top ten. Sequencing was carried out using PBMCs. Every receptor here comes from a man aged 18-30 years in good health and CMV-seronegative.

This clone occurred a few times. The rearrangement links TRBV25-1 to TRBJ1-1; no reliable D call. Germline CDR1 is MGHDK and CDR2 is SYGVNS. This CDR3 is 12 amino acids long. The V end lost 4 bases, the J end lost 0 bases, and 3 bases lay between the germline ends. The CDR3 here is CASSAVNTEAFF. The CDR3 bases are TGTGCCAGCAGTGCGGTGAACACTGAAGCTTTCTTT.

This chain links TRBV27 with TRBJ1-1, with D hard to call. The CDR3 is 14 amino acids. Trimming shortened V by 3 bases and J by 0 bases, and 8 bases separated the two germline ends. Looked up from germline, CDR1 is MNHEY and CDR2 is SMNVEV (reference sequence). For the CDR3, the DNA is TGTGCCAGCAGTTTTGGCGGGATGAACACTGAAGCTTTCTTT. Protein product: CASSFGGMNTEAFF.

V gene TRBV25-1 combines with J gene TRBJ2-3; 11 bases agree with TRBD1. CDR1 is MGHDK and CDR2 is SYGVNS in the germline V gene. The CDR3 covers 15 residues. The V gene end was trimmed by 5 bases and the J gene end by 4 bases; junction bases not matched to a gene: 5. The CDR3 region is CASSPRDRGADTQYF. In DNA form, the CDR3 reads TGTGCCAGCAGTCCCCGGGACAGGGGGGCAGATACGCAGTATTTT. Full variable domain (outside the CDR3, taken from reference TRBV25-1 and TRBJ2-3): EADIYQTPRYLVIGTGKKITLECSQTMGHDKMYWYQQDPGMELHLIHYSYGVNSTEKGDLSSESTVSRIRTEHFPLTLESARPSHTSQYLCASSPRDRGADTQYFGPGTRLTVL.

The chain is built from TRBV5-6 and TRBJ1-5; D is ambiguous. The CDR3 length is 14 residues. Germline-derived CDR1 and CDR2 are SGHDT and YYEEEE. Trimming cost V 1 base and J 9 bases, with 14 bases left between them. The DNA for the CDR3 is TGTGCCAGCAGCTTGAGTATAGAACCCTGGCCCCAGCATTTT. This translates into CASSLSIEPWPQHF.

The chain has TRBV19 and TRBJ2-3; perhaps TRBD1 as D (6 bases). From germline, CDR1 is LNHDA and CDR2 SQIVND (reference sequence). This CDR3 has 14 residues. With 1 base removed from V and 3 bases from J, the gap between germline ends came to 8 bases. As DNA, the CDR3 is TGTGCCAGTAGTATAGTCAGGGGAACAGATACGCAGTATTTT. Protein sequence: CASSIVRGTDTQYF.

This chain links TRBV6-5 with TRBJ2-3; D remains unclear. The V gene lost 2 bases and the J gene lost 2 bases, with 8 bases spanning the gap. Looked up from germline, CDR1 is MNHEY and CDR2 is SVGAGI. CDR3 length: 14 residues. DNA for the CDR3: TGTGCCAGCAGTTACAGAACAGTCACAGATACGCAGTATTTT. This gives the protein CASSYRTVTDTQYF.

CDR3 sequence (DNA): TGTGCCAGCAGCCCGACCTGGGGACGGGGGGGTCTTTCAGATACGCAGTATTTT. As protein: CASSPTWGRGGLSDTQYF. V usage is TRBV5-8 and J usage is TRBJ2-3; 8 bases map to TRBD2. This CDR3 is built from 18 residues. The trim removed 4 bases at V and 4 bases at J, leaving 17 bases unmatched. Germline V gives CDR1 SGHTS, CDR2 YDEGEE.

The V call is TRBV7-9, the J call TRBJ2-1, with a possible D match to TRBD1 (6 bases). Per the germline V gene, CDR1 is SEHNR and CDR2 is FQNEAQ (reference sequence). The V end lost 8 bases, the J end lost 10 bases, and 15 bases lay between the germline ends. The CDR3 totals 12 residues. The CDR3 nucleotides read TGTGCCAGCCGACAGGAGACGGGGGAGCAGTTCTTC. Its translation: CASRQETGEQFF.